One sample yielded the 9 T cell receptor beta chains listed below, sequenced in a study of T cells after posttransplantation cyclophosphamide. Busulfan-fludarabine conditioning, marrow transplant, and cyclophosphamide on days +3 and +4 were administered. The table came from immunoSEQ multiplex PCR; TCRdb's copy has only in-frame clones and leaves some out. The sample holds 5,000 to 5,500 clones, and no clone turns up only once. The sequencing here drew on PBMCs, taken after allogeneic stem cell transplant with posttransplant cyclophosphamide. The receptors stem from a female patient aged 25-40 years who received an allogeneic stem cell transplant from an unrelated donor, was CMV-positive, and had acute and chronic GVHD. The graft donor may be the source of some T cells.

This clone came up many times. V gene TRBV29-1 combines with J gene TRBJ2-3, with D possibly matching TRBD1 (6 bases). The CDR3 consists of 13 residues. Germline CDR1 reads SQVTM; CDR2 reads ANQGSEA. The germline V and J ends were trimmed by 4 bases and 8 bases, with 16 bases remaining between them. Here the CDR3 reads CSVGSGDGGTQYF. The CDR3 DNA follows: TGCAGCGTTGGATCAGGGGACGGTGGTACGCAGTATTTT.

By share, this clone ranks as medium-sized (0.01 to 0.1%). This chain connects TRBV9 to TRBJ2-7; TRBD2 might be the D (6 bases). The V gene's germline CDR1 is SGDLS and CDR2 YYNGEE. Between the trimmed V and J ends, which lost 2 bases and 1 base, there was a span of 13 bases. The CDR3 spans 15 residues. The CDR3 DNA follows: TGTGCCAGCAGCGTGGGAGCGGGCCTTTCCTACGAGCAGTACTTC. Encoded protein: CASSVGAGLSYEQYF.

In this sample, this clone turned up many times. This sample also contains other DNA sequences that code for the same CDR3. The chain combines TRBV5-1 with TRBJ1-5; tentatively, D is TRBD1 (5 bases). Germline V gives CDR1 SGHRS, CDR2 YFSETQ. This CDR3 region has 15 residues. With 0 bases removed from V and 0 bases from J, the gap between germline ends came to 7 bases. The CDR3 reads CASSLAGNSNQPQHF. CDR3 DNA: TGCGCCAGCAGCTTGGCAGGGAATAGCAATCAGCCCCAGCATTTT.

Judged by abundance, this clone is medium-sized. The J gene is TRBJ2-3, the V gene TRBV5-1, with D hard to call. Germline V gene lookup returns CDR1 SGHRS and CDR2 YFSETQ. This CDR3 spans 12 amino acids. Trimming removed 4 bases from V and 6 bases from J, with 9 bases in between. This CDR3 is CASSLDMDTQYF. The CDR3, as DNA: TGCGCCAGCAGCCTAGATATGGATACGCAGTATTTT.

This clone is labeled as medium-sized (0.01 to 0.1%). This chain joins TRBV5-1 and TRBJ2-3, with unresolved D. Trimming left V 3 bases short and J 6 bases short, with 8 bases between. Per germline, CDR1 SGHRS and CDR2 YFSETQ. CDR3 size: 12 residues. As DNA, the CDR3 is TGCGCCAGCAGCTCCAACTTGGATACGCAGTATTTT. This gives the protein CASSSNLDTQYF.

This clone was seen ten or more times. The chain links TRBV7-3 to TRBJ2-5; the match to TRBD2 covers 7 bases. Germline-derived CDR1 and CDR2 are SGHTA and FQGTGA. Trimming cost V 5 bases and J 5 bases; bases outside gene matches: 8. The CDR3 length is 14 residues. The DNA for the CDR3 is TGTGCCAGCAGCCTACGTGGGGACTATGAGACCCAGTACTTC. Protein product: CASSLRGDYETQYF.

This clone was seen at least ten times. This chain joins TRBV11-2 and TRBJ2-2; 10 bases line up with TRBD1. V dropped 5 bases and J dropped 7; count of bases not matched to a gene: 7. The CDR3 is made up of 15 amino acids. The germline gives CDR1 SGHAT, CDR2 FQNNGV. This chain's CDR3 is CASSPPDRGSGELFF. DNA for the CDR3: TGTGCCAGCAGCCCTCCGGACAGGGGGAGCGGGGAGCTGTTTTTT.

This clone was picked up many times. The gene calls are TRBV5-1 and TRBJ2-5, with D possibly matching TRBD2 (6 bases). This CDR3 spans 13 amino acids. Per germline, CDR1 SGHRS and CDR2 YFSETQ. V shed 0 bases and J shed 4 bases, with 7 bases lying between them. The CDR3 reads CASSLVGGETQYF. The CDR3, as DNA: TGCGCCAGCAGCTTGGTGGGGGGAGAGACCCAGTACTTC.

This clone was counted at least ten times. The chain combines TRBV15 with TRBJ2-3, with 7 positions matching TRBD2. The J segment lost 5 bases and the V segment lost 3 bases, leaving 5 bases of the junction unmatched. This CDR3 has 14 residues. The V gene's germline CDR1 is LNHNV and CDR2 YYDKDF (reference sequence). This CDR3 is CATSSGRARDTQYF. CDR3 DNA: TGTGCCACCAGCAGTGGGAGGGCCAGAGATACGCAGTATTTT.